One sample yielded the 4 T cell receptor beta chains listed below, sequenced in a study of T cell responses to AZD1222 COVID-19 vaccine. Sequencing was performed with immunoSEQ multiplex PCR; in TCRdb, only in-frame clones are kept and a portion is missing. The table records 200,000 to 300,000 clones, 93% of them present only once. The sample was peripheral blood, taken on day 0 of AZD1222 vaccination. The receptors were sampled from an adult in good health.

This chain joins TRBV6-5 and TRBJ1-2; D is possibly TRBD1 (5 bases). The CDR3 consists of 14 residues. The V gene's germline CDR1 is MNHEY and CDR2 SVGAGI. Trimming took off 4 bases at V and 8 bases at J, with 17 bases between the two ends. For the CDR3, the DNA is TGTGCCAGCAGTTCGGGACTTGCCTATGACGGCTACACCTTC. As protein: CASSSGLAYDGYTF.

Here the CDR3 DNA reads TGTGCCAGCAGTCCATTTAGGGGACTAGCGGGTAACTCCTACGAGCAGTACTTC. It encodes CASSPFRGLAGNSYEQYF. This chain joins TRBV28 and TRBJ2-7, with 12 bases identical to TRBD2. Germline V gene lookup returns CDR1 MDHEN and CDR2 SYDVKM. CDR3 length: 18 residues. Losses at the gene ends were 5 bases for V and 0 bases for J; bases not matched to a gene: 11.

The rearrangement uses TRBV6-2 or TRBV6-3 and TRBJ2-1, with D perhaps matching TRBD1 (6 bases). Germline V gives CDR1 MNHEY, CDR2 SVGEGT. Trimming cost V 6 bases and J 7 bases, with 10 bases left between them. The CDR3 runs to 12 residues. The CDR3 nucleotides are TGTGCCAGCAGCTCCACAGGGAATGAGCAGTTCTTC. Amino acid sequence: CASSSTGNEQFF.

The CDR3 sequence: CASSIPDRGSRAFF. CDR3 sequence (DNA): TGTGCCAGTAGTATCCCCGACAGGGGGTCGAGGGCTTTCTTT. This chain links TRBV19 with TRBJ1-1; TRBD1 matches at 9 bases. V lost 3 bases and J lost 11; bases outside the gene matches: 10. The CDR3 contains 14 residues. The germline CDR1 and CDR2 sequences are LNHDA and SQIVND (reference sequence).